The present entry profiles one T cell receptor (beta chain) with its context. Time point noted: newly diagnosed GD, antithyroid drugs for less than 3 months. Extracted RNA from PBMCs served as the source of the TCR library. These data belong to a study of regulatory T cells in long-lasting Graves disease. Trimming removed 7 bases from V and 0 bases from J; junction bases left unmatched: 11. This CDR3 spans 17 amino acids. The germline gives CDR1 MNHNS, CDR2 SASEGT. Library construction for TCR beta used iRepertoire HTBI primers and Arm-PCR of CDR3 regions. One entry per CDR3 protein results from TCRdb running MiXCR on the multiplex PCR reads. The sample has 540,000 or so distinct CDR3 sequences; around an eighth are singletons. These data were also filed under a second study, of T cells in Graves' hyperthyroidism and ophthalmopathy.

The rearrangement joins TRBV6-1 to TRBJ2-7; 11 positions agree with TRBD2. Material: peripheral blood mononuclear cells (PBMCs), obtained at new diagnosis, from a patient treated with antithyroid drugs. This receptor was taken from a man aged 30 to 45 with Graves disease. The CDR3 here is CASIGTSGRLFSYEQYF. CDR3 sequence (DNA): TGTGCCAGCATCGGGACTAGCGGACGGCTTTTCTCCTACGAGCAGTACTTC.